This TCR beta chain was profiled in a study of T-cell reconstitution after alpha-beta-depleted transplantation in children. The germline CDR1 and CDR2 sequences are WSHSY and SAAADI. The CDR3 runs 14 residues. V trimming: 7 bases; J trimming: 5 bases; junction bases outside the gene matches: 10. Points from the study as a whole: Where some patients showed high TCRbeta diversity at day 60, it came from recipient T cells and thymic progenitors that had survived. By about two months after transplant, alpha-beta T cells reportedly arose from several hundred graft clones that had expanded.

This clonotype was seen many times. Its antigen is not identified. Researchers prepared the TCRbeta library using unique molecular identifiers, the study reports. TCRdb fed the PCR reads into MiXCR, producing one record per CDR3 protein. The sample consists of 440,000 or so distinct CDR3 sequences, 43% of them appearing once. The clonotype comes from a girl aged 2 to 10 with aplastic anemia, due to receive a stem cell transplant. The chain joins TRBV10-2 to TRBJ2-5; 7 bases agree with TRBD2. The starting material was PBMCs, obtained before TCRalphabeta/CD19-depleted stem cell transplant. CDR3 sequence: CASTWAGASETQYF. CDR3 sequence (DNA): TGCGCCAGCACCTGGGCGGGAGCGAGTGAGACCCAGTACTTC.